The clone carrying this T cell receptor beta chain was recorded many times. Sequencing was performed with immunoSEQ multiplex PCR; in TCRdb, only in-frame clones are kept and a portion is missing. The sample has roughly 120,000 clones, about 62% seen once; the top ten hold roughly 25%. This sample is drawn from a study of shared clonotypes between healthy human individuals. Sample: memory CD8+ T cells sorted from blood. Subset specified: CD45RO+ cells pooled with CCR7-negative TemRA cells. This clonotype was sampled from a woman aged 25 to 39 in good health.

Here the CDR3 reads CATSRLRGLTEAFF. CDR3 DNA: TGTGCCACCAGCAGACTAAGGGGGTTGACTGAAGCTTTCTTT. This chain links TRBV15 with TRBJ1-1; possible D gene TRBD1, 6 bases. V lost 2 bases to trimming and J lost 5 bases, with 12 bases between them. This CDR3 comprises 14 residues. Germline CDR1 is LNHNV and CDR2 is YYDKDF (reference sequence).